The T cell receptor (beta chain) described here comes from a study of identical twins. Per the germline V gene, CDR1 is MGHDK and CDR2 is SYGVNS. The CDR3 is made up of 15 amino acids. Healthy Caucasians were all of the donors. Study-wide points: Sequences that were out-of-frame, alpha and twin-shared displayed an excess of low generation probability. High-abundance cord blood beta clonotypes had fewer insertions; memory repertoires showed none.

Template switching created a universal primer site, and the cDNA included unique molecular identifiers. TCRdb reanalysed the 5' RACE reads using MiXCR and keeps one entry per CDR3 protein. The sample lists about 210,000 distinct CDR3 sequences; 9.4% were seen once. There are a few counts of this clonotype. The antigen is not known. The junction and the germline gene differ at one end; a read error may be behind it. The chain uses TRBV25-1 and TRBJ2-3; TRBD1 or TRBD2 may be the D gene (5 bases each). The source is a woman between 18 and 30 years old in good health. Sequenced: memory (CD45RO+) T cells sorted from blood. The CDR3 protein is CASSDSSRGTGTQYF. The CDR3 DNA is TGTGCCAGCAGTGACTCCTCCCGGGGCACAGGTACGCAGTATTTT.